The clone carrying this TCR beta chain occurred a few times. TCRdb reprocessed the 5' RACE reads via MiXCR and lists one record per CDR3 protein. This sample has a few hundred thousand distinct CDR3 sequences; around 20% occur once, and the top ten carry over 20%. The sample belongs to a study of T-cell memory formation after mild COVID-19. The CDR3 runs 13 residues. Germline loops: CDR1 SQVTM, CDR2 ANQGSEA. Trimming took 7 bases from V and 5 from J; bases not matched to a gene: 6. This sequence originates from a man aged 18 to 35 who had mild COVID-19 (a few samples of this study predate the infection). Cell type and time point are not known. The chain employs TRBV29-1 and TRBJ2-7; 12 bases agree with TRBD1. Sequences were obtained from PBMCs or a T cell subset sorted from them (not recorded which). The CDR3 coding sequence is TGCAGCGCAACCCGGGACAGGGGGCACGAGCAGTACTTC. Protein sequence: CSATRDRGHEQYF.